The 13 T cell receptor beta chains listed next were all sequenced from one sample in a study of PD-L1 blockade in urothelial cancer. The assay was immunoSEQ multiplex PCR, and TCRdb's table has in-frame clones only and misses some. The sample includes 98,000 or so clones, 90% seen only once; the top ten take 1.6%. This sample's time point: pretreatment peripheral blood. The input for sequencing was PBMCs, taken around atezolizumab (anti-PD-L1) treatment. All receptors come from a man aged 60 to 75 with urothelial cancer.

The CDR3 protein is CASSLGVVGQTQETQYF. In DNA, the CDR3 is TGCGCCAGCAGCTTGGGAGTTGTGGGACAAACACAAGAGACCCAGTACTTC. This chain joins TRBV5-1 and TRBJ2-5; possibly TRBD1 for D (6 bases). V lost 0 bases and J 2 bases, leaving 17 bases between the germline ends. Germline V CDR1 and CDR2: SGHRS, YFSETQ. The length of the CDR3 is 17 residues.

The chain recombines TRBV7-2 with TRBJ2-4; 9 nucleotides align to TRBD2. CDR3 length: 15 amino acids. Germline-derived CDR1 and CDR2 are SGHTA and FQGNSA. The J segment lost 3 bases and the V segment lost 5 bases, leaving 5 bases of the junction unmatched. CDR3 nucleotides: TGTGCCAGCAGCCGGGGCGGGGGGGTCAAAAACATTCAGTACTTC. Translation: CASSRGGGVKNIQYF.

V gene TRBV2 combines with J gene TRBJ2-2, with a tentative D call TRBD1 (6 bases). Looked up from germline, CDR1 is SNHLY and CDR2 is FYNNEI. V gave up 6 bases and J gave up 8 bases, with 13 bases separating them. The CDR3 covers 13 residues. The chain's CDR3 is CASSPQGRGELFF. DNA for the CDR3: TGTGCCAGCAGCCCCCAGGGGCGTGGGGAGCTGTTTTTT.

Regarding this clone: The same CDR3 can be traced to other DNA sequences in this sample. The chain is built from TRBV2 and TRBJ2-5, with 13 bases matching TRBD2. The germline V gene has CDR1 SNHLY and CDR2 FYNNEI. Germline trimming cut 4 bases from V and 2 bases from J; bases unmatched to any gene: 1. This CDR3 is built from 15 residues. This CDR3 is CASSGGLAGQETQYF. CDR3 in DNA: TGTGCCAGCAGTGGGGGACTAGCGGGACAAGAGACCCAGTACTTC.

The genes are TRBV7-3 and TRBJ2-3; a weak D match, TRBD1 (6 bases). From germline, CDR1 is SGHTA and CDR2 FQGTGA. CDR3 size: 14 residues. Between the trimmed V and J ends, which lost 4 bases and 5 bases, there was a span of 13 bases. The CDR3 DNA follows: TGTGCCAGCAGCTCCAGGGGACCTGAAGATACGCAGTATTTT. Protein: CASSSRGPEDTQYF.

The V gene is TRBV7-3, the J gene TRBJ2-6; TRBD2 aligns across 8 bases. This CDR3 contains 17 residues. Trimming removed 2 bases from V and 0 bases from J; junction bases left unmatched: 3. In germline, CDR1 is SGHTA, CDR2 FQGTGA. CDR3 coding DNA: TGTGCCAGCAGCTTACTAGCGGGTAGCTCTGGGGCCAACGTCCTGACTTTC. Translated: CASSLLAGSSGANVLTF. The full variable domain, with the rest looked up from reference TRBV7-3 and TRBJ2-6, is GAGVSQTPSNKVTEKGKYVELRCDPISGHTALYWYRQSLGQGPEFLIYFQGTGAADDSGLPNDRFFAVRPEGSVSTLKIQRTERGDSAVYLCASSLLAGSSGANVLTFGAGSRLTVL.

The CDR3 reads CSVDRDGDNTEAFF. CDR3 in DNA: TGCAGCGTTGACAGGGATGGGGATAACACTGAAGCTTTCTTT. This chain connects TRBV29-1 to TRBJ1-1; possible D gene TRBD1, 5 bases. The V gene lost 3 bases and the J gene lost 2 bases, with 13 bases spanning the gap. The CDR3 extends over 14 amino acids. Germline loops: CDR1 SQVTM, CDR2 ANQGSEA.

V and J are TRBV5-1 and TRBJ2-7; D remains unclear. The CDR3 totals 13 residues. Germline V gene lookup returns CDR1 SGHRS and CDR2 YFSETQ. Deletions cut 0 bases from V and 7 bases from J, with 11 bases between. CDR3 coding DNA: TGCGCCAGCAGCTTGGACTCCCCATCGGAGCAGTACTTC. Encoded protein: CASSLDSPSEQYF.

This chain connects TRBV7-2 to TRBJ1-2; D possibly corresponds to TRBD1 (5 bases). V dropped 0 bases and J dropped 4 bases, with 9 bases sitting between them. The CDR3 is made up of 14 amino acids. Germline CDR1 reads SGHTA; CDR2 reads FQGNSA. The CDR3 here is CASSLAGPSYGYTF. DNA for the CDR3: TGTGCCAGCAGCTTAGCGGGGCCGAGCTATGGCTACACCTTC. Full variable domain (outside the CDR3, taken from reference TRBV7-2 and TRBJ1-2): GAGVSQSPSNKVTEKGKDVELRCDPISGHTALYWYRQSLGQGLEFLIYFQGNSAPDKSGLPSDRFSAERTGGSVSTLTIQRTQQEDSAVYLCASSLAGPSYGYTFGSGTRLTVV.

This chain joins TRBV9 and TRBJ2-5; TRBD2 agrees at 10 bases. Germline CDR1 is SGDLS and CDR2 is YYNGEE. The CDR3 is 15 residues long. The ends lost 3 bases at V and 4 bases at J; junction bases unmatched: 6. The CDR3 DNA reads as TGTGCCAGCAGCGGTGTAGCGGGGGGTCTAGAGACCCAGTACTTC. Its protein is CASSGVAGGLETQYF.

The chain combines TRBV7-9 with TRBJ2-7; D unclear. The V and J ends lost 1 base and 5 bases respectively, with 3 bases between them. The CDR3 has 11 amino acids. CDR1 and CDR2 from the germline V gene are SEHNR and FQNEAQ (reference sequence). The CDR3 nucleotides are TGTGCCAGCAGCTTAGGCGACGAGCAGTACTTC. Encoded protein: CASSLGDEQYF.

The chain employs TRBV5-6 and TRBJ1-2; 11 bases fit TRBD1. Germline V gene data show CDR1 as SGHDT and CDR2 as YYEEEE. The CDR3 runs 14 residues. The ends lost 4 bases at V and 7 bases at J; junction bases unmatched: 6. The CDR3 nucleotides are TGTGCCAGCAGCCCAGGACAGGGGGCGGGTGGCTACACCTTC. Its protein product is CASSPGQGAGGYTF.

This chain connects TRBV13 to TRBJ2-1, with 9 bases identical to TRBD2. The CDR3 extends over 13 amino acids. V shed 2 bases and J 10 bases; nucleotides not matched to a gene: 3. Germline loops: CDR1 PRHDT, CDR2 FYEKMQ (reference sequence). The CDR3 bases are TGTGCCAGCAGCTTACGCACTAGCGGGGAGCAGTTCTTC. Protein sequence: CASSLRTSGEQFF.